One TCR beta chain is described in this entry. Its matching antigen is unknown. The treatment was: oral pan-JAK inhibitor, 5-10 mg twice daily. Investigators isolated RNA and reverse transcribed it into cDNA to act as the sequencing template. Assay: immunoSEQ multiplex PCR; the TCRdb copy retains only in-frame clones and omits some. The sample yields 150,000 to 200,000 clones, less than 70% seen once. This specimen comes from a study of CD8+ T cells in alopecia areata. At the level of the study: Twice a day, 5 to 10 mg of oral tofacitinib was administered to treated patients.

Regarding the study as a whole: Amid tofacitinib therapy, many expanded lesional clones stayed present in scalp and blood. Whether baseline CD8+ expansion is linked to response remains uncertain, given a single nonresponder. The study also sequences resident alphabeta T cells of normal skin in scalp samples.

Germline CDR1 and CDR2: MNHNS and SASEGT. This CDR3 is 16 amino acids long. V shed 2 bases and J 3 bases; nucleotides not matched to a gene: 9. The gene calls are TRBV6-1 and TRBJ2-7; 8 nucleotides agree with TRBD1. This specimen was CD4+ T cells sorted from blood, taken at week 24, from a patient treated with tofacitinib. The TCR sequence derives from a human donor with alopecia areata. The CDR3 DNA sequence: TGTGCCAGCAGTGAATTCCGGACAGGGCCTCTCTACGAGCAGTACTTC. Translating it yields CASSEFRTGPLYEQYF.